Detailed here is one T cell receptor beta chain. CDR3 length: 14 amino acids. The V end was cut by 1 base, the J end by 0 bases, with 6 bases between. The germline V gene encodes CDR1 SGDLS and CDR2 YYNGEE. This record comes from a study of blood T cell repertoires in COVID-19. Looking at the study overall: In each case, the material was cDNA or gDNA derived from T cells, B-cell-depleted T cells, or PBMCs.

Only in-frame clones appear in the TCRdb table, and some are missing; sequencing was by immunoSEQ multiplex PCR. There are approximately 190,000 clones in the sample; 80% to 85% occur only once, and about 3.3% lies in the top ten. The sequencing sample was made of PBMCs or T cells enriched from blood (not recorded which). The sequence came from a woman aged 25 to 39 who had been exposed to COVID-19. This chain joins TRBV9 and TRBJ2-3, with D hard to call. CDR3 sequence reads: CASSVQTSTDTQYF. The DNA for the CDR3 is TGTGCCAGCAGCGTACAGACTAGCACAGATACGCAGTATTTT.